This record looks at one T cell receptor (beta chain) sequence and its context. Per sorted-subset replicate PCR, input was about 180 ng DNA, representing 30,000 or so T cell genomes. Assay: immunoSEQ multiplex PCR; the TCRdb copy retains only in-frame clones and omits some. The data hold around 1.4 million clones, with less than 99% observed a single time. This record comes from a study of shared clonotypes between healthy human individuals. This CDR3 comprises 15 residues. The ends were cut back, 1 base at V and 4 bases at J, with 12 bases in the middle. The germline V gene encodes CDR1 SGHAT and CDR2 FQNNGV.

Sequencing was performed on naive CD4+ T cells sorted from blood. Subset given: CD45RA+ positively selected. The receptor's source is a man in his thirties or forties in good health. V and J are TRBV11-2 and TRBJ2-3; D gene ambiguous. CDR3 in DNA: TGTGCCAGCAGCTTAGGGGCCATTAAGTCAGATACGCAGTATTTT. Translated: CASSLGAIKSDTQYF.